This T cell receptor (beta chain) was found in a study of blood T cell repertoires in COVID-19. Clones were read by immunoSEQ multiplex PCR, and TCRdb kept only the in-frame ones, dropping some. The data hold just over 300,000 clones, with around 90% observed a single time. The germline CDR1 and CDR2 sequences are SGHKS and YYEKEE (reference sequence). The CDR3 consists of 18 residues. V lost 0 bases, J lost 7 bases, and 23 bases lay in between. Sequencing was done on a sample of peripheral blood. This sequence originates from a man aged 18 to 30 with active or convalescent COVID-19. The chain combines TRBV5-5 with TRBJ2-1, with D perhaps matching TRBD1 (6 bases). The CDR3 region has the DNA TGTGCCAGCAGCTTGGAGGTAGGAACAGGGTCCCCATGGAATGAGCAGTTCTTC. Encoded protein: CASSLEVGTGSPWNEQFF.